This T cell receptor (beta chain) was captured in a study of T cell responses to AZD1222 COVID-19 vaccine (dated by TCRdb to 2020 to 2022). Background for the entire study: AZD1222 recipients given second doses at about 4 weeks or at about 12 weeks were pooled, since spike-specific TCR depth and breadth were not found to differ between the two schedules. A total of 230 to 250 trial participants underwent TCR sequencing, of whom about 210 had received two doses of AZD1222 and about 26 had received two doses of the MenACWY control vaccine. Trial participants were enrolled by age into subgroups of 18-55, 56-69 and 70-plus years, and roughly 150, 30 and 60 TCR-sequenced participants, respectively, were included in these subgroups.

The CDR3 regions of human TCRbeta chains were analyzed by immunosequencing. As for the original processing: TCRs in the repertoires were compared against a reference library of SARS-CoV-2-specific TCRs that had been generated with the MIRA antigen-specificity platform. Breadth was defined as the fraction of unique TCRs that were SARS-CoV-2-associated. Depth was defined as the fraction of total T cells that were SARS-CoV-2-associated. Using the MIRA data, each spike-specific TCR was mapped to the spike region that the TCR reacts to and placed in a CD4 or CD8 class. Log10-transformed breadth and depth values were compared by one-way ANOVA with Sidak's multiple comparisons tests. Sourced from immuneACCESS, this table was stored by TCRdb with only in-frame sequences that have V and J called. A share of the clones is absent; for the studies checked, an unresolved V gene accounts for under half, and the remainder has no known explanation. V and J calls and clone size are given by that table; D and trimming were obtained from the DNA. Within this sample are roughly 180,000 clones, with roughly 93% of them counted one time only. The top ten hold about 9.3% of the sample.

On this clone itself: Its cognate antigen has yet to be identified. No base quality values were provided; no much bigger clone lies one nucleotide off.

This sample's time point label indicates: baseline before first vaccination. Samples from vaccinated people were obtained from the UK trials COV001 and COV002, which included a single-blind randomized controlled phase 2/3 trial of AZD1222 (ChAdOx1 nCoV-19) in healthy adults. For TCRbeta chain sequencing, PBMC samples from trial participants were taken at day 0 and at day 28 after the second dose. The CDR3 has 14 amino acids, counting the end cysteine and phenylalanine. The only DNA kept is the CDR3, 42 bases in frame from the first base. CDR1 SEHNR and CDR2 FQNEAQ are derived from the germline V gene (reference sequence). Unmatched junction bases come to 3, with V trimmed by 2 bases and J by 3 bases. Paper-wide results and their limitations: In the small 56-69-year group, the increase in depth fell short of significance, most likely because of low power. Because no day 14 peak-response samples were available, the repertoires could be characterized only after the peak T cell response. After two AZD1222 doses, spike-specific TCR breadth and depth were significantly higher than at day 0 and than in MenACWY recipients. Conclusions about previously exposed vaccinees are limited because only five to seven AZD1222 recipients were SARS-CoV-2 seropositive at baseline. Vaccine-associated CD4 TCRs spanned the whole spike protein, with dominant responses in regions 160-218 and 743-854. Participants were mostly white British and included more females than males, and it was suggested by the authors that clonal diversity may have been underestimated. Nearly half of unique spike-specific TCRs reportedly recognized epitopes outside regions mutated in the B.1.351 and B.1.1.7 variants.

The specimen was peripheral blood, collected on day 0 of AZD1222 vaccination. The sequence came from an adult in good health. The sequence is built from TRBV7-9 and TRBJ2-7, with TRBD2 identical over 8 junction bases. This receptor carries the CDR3 CASSLPGRVYEQYF. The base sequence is TGTGCCAGCAGCTTACCCGGGAGGGTCTACGAGCAGTACTTC.